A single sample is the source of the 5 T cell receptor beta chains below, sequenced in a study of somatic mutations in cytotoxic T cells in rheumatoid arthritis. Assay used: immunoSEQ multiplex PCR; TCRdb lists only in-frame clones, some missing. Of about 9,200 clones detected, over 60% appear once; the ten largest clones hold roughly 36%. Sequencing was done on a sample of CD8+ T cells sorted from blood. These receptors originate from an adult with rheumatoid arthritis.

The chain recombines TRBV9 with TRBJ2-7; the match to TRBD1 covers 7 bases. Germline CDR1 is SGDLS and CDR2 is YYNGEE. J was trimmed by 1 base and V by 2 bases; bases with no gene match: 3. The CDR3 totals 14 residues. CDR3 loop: CASSVGQVSYEQYF. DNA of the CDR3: TGTGCCAGCAGCGTTGGACAGGTTTCCTACGAGCAGTACTTC. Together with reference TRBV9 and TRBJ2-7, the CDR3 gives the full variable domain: DSGVTQTPKHLITATGQRVTLRCSPRSGDLSVYWYQQSLDQGLQFLIQYYNGEERAKGNILERFSAQQFPDLHSELNLSSLELGDSALYFCASSVGQVSYEQYFGPGTRLTVT.

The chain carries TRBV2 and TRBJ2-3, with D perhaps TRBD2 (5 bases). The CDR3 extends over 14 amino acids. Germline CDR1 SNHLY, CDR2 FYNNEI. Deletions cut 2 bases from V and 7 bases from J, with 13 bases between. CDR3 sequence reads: CASSELAPQYTQYF. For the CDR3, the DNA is TGTGCCAGCAGTGAATTAGCGCCACAATATACGCAGTATTTT.

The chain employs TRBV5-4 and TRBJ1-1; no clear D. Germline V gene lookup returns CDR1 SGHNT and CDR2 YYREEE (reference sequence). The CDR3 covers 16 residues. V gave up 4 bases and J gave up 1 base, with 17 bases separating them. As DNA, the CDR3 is TGTGCCAGCAGCCAAGATGAGGGTAGAGGGAACACTGAAGCTTTCTTT. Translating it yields CASSQDEGRGNTEAFF.

The CDR3 loop reads CASSPGGAQETQYF. CDR3 nucleotides: TGTGCCAGCAGCCCTGGGGGGGCCCAAGAGACCCAGTACTTC. The rearrangement uses TRBV7-7 and TRBJ2-5; D might be TRBD2 (7 bases). Germline assignment: CDR1 SSHAT and CDR2 FNYEAQ (reference sequence). V lost 5 bases and J 1 base, leaving 11 bases between the germline ends. This CDR3 has 14 residues.

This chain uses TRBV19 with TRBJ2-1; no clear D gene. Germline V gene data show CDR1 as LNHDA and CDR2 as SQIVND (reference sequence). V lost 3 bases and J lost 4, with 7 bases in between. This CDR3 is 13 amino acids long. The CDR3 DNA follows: TGTGCCAGTAGTATTGCATCGTACAATGAGCAGTTCTTC. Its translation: CASSIASYNEQFF.